This T cell receptor beta chain was captured in a study of T cell repertoires in cytomegalovirus infection. TCRdb re-analysed the reads in MiXCR, keeping a single row per CDR3 protein. This sample has 150,000 to 200,000 distinct CDR3 sequences, with 28% found just once. Only a few counts were recorded for this clonotype. The V and J ends lost 4 bases and 5 bases respectively, with 21 bases between them. Germline lookup yields CDR1 SGHDN and CDR2 FVKESK. The CDR3 is 17 amino acids. Sequencing used PBMCs. This clonotype originated in a human donor in good health (CMV status not recorded). Some clones in this sample may be carry-over from other donors' samples. V and J are TRBV14 and TRBJ2-1; TRBD1 might be the D (6 bases). CDR3 protein: CASSPRSGVSLHNEQFF. For the CDR3, the DNA is TGTGCCAGCAGCCCCCGGTCAGGGGTCTCCCTACACAATGAGCAGTTCTTC.